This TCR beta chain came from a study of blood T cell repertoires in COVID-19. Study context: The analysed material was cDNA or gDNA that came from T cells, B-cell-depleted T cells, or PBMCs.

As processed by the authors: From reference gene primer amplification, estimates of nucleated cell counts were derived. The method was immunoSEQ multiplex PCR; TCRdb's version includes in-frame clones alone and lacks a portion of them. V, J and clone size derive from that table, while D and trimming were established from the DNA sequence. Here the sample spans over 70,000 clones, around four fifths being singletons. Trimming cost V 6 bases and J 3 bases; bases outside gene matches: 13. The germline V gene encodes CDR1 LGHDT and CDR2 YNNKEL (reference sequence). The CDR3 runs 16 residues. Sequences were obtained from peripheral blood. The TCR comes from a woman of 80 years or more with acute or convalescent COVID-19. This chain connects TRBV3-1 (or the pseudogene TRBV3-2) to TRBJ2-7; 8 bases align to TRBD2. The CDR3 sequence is CASSLLISGEGYEQYF. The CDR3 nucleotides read TGTGCCAGCAGTCTGCTCATTAGCGGGGAGGGCTACGAGCAGTACTTC.